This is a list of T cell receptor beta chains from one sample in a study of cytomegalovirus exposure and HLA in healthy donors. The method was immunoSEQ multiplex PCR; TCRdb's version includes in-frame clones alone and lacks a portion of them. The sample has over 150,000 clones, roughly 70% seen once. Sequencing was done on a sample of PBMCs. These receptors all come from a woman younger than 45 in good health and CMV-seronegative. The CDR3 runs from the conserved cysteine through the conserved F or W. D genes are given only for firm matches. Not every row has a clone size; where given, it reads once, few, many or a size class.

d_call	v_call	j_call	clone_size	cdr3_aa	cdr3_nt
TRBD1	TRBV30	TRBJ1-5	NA	CAWNLDRDQPQHF	TGTGCCTGGAACCTCGACAGGGACCAGCCCCAGCATTTT
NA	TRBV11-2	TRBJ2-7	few	CASSRIHSGLGGYEQYF	TGTGCCAGCAGCCGAATCCACTCGGGGTTGGGTGGCTACGAGCAGTACTTC
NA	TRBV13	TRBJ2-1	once	CASSQLANEQFF	TGTGCCAGCAGCCAATTAGCTAATGAGCAGTTCTTC
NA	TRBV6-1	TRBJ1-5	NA	CASNRYRQSNQPQHF	TGTGCCAGCAACCGGTATCGACAGTCCAATCAGCCCCAGCATTTT
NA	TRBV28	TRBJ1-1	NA	CASGQPEQGTEAFF	TGTGCCAGCGGACAGCCCGAACAGGGCACTGAAGCTTTCTTT
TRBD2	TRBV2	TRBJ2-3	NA	CASSEGRGSTDTQYF	TGTGCCAGCAGTGAAGGGCGGGGGAGCACAGATACGCAGTATTTT
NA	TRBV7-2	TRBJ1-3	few	CASSSLGVSGNTIYF	TGTGCCAGCAGCTCACTGGGAGTCTCTGGAAACACCATATATTTT
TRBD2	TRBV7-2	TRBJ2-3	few	CASSSGLAVDTQYF	TGTGCCAGCAGCTCCGGACTAGCTGTAGATACGCAGTATTTT
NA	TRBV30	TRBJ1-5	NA	CAWSTGTNQPQHF	TGTGCCTGGAGCACAGGGACAAATCAGCCCCAGCATTTT
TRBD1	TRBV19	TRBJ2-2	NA	CASKGTGAGELFF	TGTGCCAGTAAAGGGACAGGTGCTGGGGAGCTGTTTTTT
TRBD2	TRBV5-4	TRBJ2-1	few	CASSSAGGYNEQFF	TGTGCCAGCAGCTCGGCGGGAGGATACAATGAGCAGTTCTTC
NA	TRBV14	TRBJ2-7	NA	CASSLGGTLHEQYF	TGTGCCAGCAGCTTGGGCGGGACCCTCCACGAGCAGTACTTC
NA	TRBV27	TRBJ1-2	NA	CASSLGVNYGYTF	TGTGCCAGCAGTTTAGGAGTGAACTATGGCTACACCTTC
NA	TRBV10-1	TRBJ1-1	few	CASSTLTGAFF	TGCGCCAGCAGTACCCTAACCGGAGCTTTCTTT
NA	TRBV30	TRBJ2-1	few	CAHGDPEQFF	TGTGCCCACGGAGACCCTGAGCAGTTCTTC
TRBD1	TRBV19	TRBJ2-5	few	CASTTGGAETQYF	TGTGCCAGTACTACAGGGGGCGCGGAGACCCAGTACTTC
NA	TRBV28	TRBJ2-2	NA	CASSHTGTGELFF	TGTGCCAGCAGCCATACAGGCACCGGGGAGCTGTTTTTT
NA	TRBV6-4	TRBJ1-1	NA	CASSDGVMGVKAFF	TGTGCCAGCAGTGACGGGGTCATGGGAGTTAAAGCTTTCTTT
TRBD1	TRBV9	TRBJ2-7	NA	CASSPSGTGSYEQYF	TGTGCCAGCAGCCCAAGCGGGACAGGGTCCTACGAGCAGTACTTC
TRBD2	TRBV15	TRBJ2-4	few	CATSSSGLAAAKNIQYF	TGTGCCACCAGCAGCTCAGGACTAGCGGCAGCCAAAAACATTCAGTACTTC
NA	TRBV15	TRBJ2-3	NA	CATSGGTFYTDTQYF	TGTGCCACCAGCGGCGGGACTTTTTACACAGATACGCAGTATTTT
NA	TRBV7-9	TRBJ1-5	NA	CSSSLGVAGGDQPQHF	TGTTCCAGCAGCTTAGGTGTAGCGGGGGGCGATCAGCCCCAGCATTTT
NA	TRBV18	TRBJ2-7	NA	CASSPGTSTYEQYF	TGTGCCAGCTCACCGGGGACATCGACCTACGAGCAGTACTTC
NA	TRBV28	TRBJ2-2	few	CASSYGNTGELFF	TGTGCCAGCAGTTACGGGAACACCGGGGAGCTGTTTTTT
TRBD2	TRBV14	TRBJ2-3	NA	CASSRDPPGLAFTDTQYF	TGTGCCAGCAGCCGAGATCCTCCGGGACTAGCGTTTACAGATACGCAGTATTTT
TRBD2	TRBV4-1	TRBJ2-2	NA	CASSQDMRGALFF	TGCGCCAGCAGCCAAGATATGCGGGGGGCACTGTTTTTT
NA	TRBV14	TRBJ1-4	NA	CASSVSQDYEKLFF	TGTGCCAGCAGTGTCAGCCAGGACTATGAAAAACTGTTTTTT
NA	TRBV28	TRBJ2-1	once	CASSPELYSYNEQFF	TGTGCCAGCAGTCCTGAGTTATACTCCTACAATGAGCAGTTCTTC
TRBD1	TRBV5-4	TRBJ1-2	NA	CASSLRTGYGYTF	TGTGCCAGCAGCTTAAGGACAGGTTATGGCTACACCTTC